The 18 T cell receptor beta chains in this list originate from one sample, sequenced in a study of blood T cells in healthy people across ages (dated by TCRdb to 2013 to 2016). Receptors were amplified or captured by 5' RACE. The reads were generated on an Illumina HiSeq 2500. A second roughly 6 to 12 cycle PCR used a sample-barcoded 5' primer and a J-beta primer mix. TCRdb trimmed public reads at Q25 via fastp, called clones via MiXCR and kept in-frame beta chains. Every distinct CDR3 protein forms one entry, paired with its most common genes and DNA. Present in this sample are 1 million to 1.2 million distinct CDR3 sequences, roughly two fifths of which were seen just once. Roughly 14% of the sample comes from the top ten. Specimen: blood. The receptor set was obtained from a man aged 18 to 35 in good health.

This clonotype was recorded a few times. This sequence joins TRBV10-3 and TRBJ1-1; TRBD1 agrees at 8 bases. The germline CDR1 and CDR2 sequences are ENHRY and SYGVKD. The ends lost 9 bases at V and 1 base at J; junction bases unmatched: 7. The CDR3 extends over 14 amino acids. The DNA of the CDR3 is TGTGCCATTTGGACAGGGATTGGGAACACTGAAGCTTTCTTT. Translating it yields CAIWTGIGNTEAFF.

This sequence joins TRBV9 and TRBJ2-3; 14 nucleotides agree with TRBD2. V gave up 4 bases and J gave up 6 bases; unmatched junction bases: 10. Germline-derived CDR1 and CDR2 are SGDLS and YYNGEE. The CDR3 loop spans 17 amino acids. The CDR3 region is CASSSRTSGGSADTQYF. The CDR3 nucleotides read TGTGCCAGCAGCTCCAGGACTAGCGGGGGGTCTGCGGATACGCAGTATTTT.

The rearrangement uses TRBV5-1 and TRBJ1-1; no clear D. Per the germline V gene, CDR1 is SGHRS and CDR2 is YFSETQ. The CDR3 is 15 amino acids. The V gene lost 2 bases and the J gene lost 3 bases, with 14 bases spanning the gap. CDR3 loop: CASSFLNSGDTEAFF. In DNA, the CDR3 is TGCGCCAGCAGCTTCCTTAACTCAGGCGACACTGAAGCTTTCTTT.

J is TRBJ2-4 and V is TRBV20-1; tentatively, D is TRBD1 (6 bases). The CDR3 consists of 14 residues. Germline V gene lookup returns CDR1 DFQATT and CDR2 SNEGSKA (reference sequence). V was cut by 5 bases and J by 3 bases, with 14 bases left in between. The CDR3 reads CSAGGVYGKNIQYF. CDR3 DNA: TGCAGTGCTGGGGGCGTCTATGGCAAAAACATTCAGTACTTC.

This clonotype occurred a few times. J is TRBJ1-5 and V is TRBV4-1, with a weak D call TRBD1 (6 bases). The CDR3 runs 16 residues. V lost 3 bases and J 4 bases, leaving 16 bases between the germline ends. CDR1 is MGHRA, CDR2 YSYEKL, per germline. CDR3 nucleotides: TGCGCCAGCAGCCAGGGCAGGACAGATAGGAATCAGCCCCAGCATTTT. This gives the protein CASSQGRTDRNQPQHF.

The chain carries TRBV7-2 and TRBJ2-1, with a tentative D call TRBD1 (6 bases). Germline V gene data show CDR1 as SGHTA and CDR2 as FQGNSA. CDR3 size: 14 residues. V lost 5 bases, J lost 6 bases, and 14 bases lay in between. This CDR3 reads CASSPRQAGNEQFF. The DNA for the CDR3 is TGTGCCAGCAGCCCGAGACAGGCTGGCAATGAGCAGTTCTTC.

The chain combines TRBV6-2 or TRBV6-3 with TRBJ2-2; D unresolved. The length of the CDR3 is 12 residues. V lost 1 base, J lost 7 bases, and 4 bases lay in between. Germline CDR1 and CDR2: MNHEY and SVGEGT. The CDR3 loop is CASSYWDGELFF. The CDR3 DNA follows: TGTGCCAGCAGTTACTGGGACGGGGAGCTGTTTTTT.

The chain combines TRBV27 with TRBJ2-4, with 13 bases lining up with TRBD2. Germline V gives CDR1 MNHEY, CDR2 SMNVEV (reference sequence). This CDR3 spans 19 amino acids. V lost 4 bases and J lost 0; bases outside the gene matches: 9. The CDR3 DNA sequence: TGTGCCAGCAGTTCAGGACTAGCGGGGGAAACGCTAGCCAAAAACATTCAGTACTTC. Encoded protein: CASSSGLAGETLAKNIQYF.

The rearrangement joins TRBV4-1 to TRBJ2-3; 9 bases are a match to TRBD1. Germline V gene sequence: CDR1 MGHRA, CDR2 YSYEKL. After removal of 4 bases from V and 4 bases from J, the junction contained 9 bases not matched to a gene. The CDR3 loop spans 16 amino acids. The CDR3 region is CASSLPGQGGPDTQYF. Written as DNA, the CDR3 is TGCGCCAGCAGCCTACCGGGACAGGGAGGGCCAGATACGCAGTATTTT.

This clonotype was counted between two and nine times. The chain employs TRBV4-1 and TRBJ1-6; possibly TRBD1 for D (5 bases). Germline-derived CDR1 and CDR2 are MGHRA and YSYEKL. The length of the CDR3 is 13 residues. The V end was cut by 4 bases, the J end by 11 bases, with 12 bases between. The CDR3 loop is CASSPDSLPPLHF. Written as DNA, the CDR3 is TGCGCCAGCAGCCCAGACAGCCTACCACCCCTCCACTTT.

Concerning this clonotype itself: A much larger clone differs by one base, so this may be a read error. This chain uses TRBV20-1 with TRBJ2-1, with D hard to call. The end of the DNA aligns better with TRBJ2-7, so the J call may be wrong. This CDR3 has 14 amino acids. Germline assignment: CDR1 DFQATT and CDR2 SNEGSKA (reference sequence). The CDR3 DNA follows: TGCAGTGCTAGAGACCTAATCGCCTACAATGAGCAGTACTTC. Translated, it gives CSARDLIAYNEQYF.

The chain couples TRBV7-9 to TRBJ2-1; D call uncertain. The germline V gene has CDR1 SEHNR and CDR2 FQNEAQ (reference sequence). The CDR3 spans 14 residues. V was trimmed by 5 bases and J by 7 bases, leaving 15 bases between them. The chain's CDR3 is CASSPPSHANEQFF. CDR3 DNA sequence: TGTGCCAGCAGCCCCCCGAGCCACGCAAATGAGCAGTTCTTC. Together with reference TRBV7-9 and TRBJ2-1, the CDR3 gives the full variable domain: DTGVSQNPRHKITKRGQNVTFRCDPISEHNRLYWYRQTLGQGPEFLTYFQNEAQLEKSRLLSDRFSAERPKGSFSTLEIQRTEQGDSAMYLCASSPPSHANEQFFGPGTRLTVL.

J is TRBJ2-5 and V is TRBV7-2; D call uncertain. In germline, CDR1 is SGHTA, CDR2 FQGNSA. V gave up 1 base and J gave up 5 bases, with 14 bases separating them. The CDR3 runs 15 residues. The CDR3 DNA reads as TGTGCCAGCAGCTTAGTCCGACGGGTCCTCGAGACCCAGTACTTC. It is translated as CASSLVRRVLETQYF.

Only a few counts were recorded for this clonotype. This chain joins TRBV11-2 and TRBJ1-1, with 7 bases fitting TRBD1. The germline gives CDR1 SGHAT, CDR2 FQNNGV. The CDR3 has 13 amino acids. Losses at the gene ends were 4 bases for V and 7 bases for J; bases not matched to a gene: 6. CDR3 residues: CASSSYRDSEAFF. CDR3 DNA: TGTGCCAGCAGCTCGTACCGGGACAGTGAAGCTTTCTTT.

CDR3 region: CASSEGGQAAFF. As DNA, the CDR3 is TGTGCCAGCAGTGAAGGGGGCCAGGCAGCTTTCTTT. This rearrangement joins TRBV25-1 to TRBJ1-1; tentatively, D is TRBD1 (6 bases). V lost 2 bases to trimming and J lost 10 bases, with 11 bases between them. This CDR3 spans 12 amino acids. Germline loops: CDR1 MGHDK, CDR2 SYGVNS.

This rearrangement joins TRBV18 to TRBJ2-1, with D unclear. This CDR3 comprises 15 residues. V was cut by 1 base and J by 4 bases, with 11 bases left in between. CDR1 is KGHSH, CDR2 LQKENI, per germline. CDR3 nucleotide sequence: TGTGCCAGCTCACCACAAGGAAACTCATACAATGAGCAGTTCTTC. Translated, it gives CASSPQGNSYNEQFF. Complete variable domain (other parts from reference TRBV18 and TRBJ2-1): NAGVMQNPRHLVRRRGQEARLRCSPMKGHSHVYWYRQLPEEGLKFMVYLQKENIIDESGMPKERFSAEFPKEGPSILRIQQVVRGDSAAYFCASSPQGNSYNEQFFGPGTRLTVL.

This clonotype was counted a few times. The chain is built from TRBV12-3 or TRBV12-4 and TRBJ2-1, with D perhaps assigned TRBD1 or TRBD2 (6 bases each). There are 16 residues in the CDR3. V gave up 5 bases and J gave up 0 bases, with 14 bases separating them. CDR3 loop: CASSTPRGDSYNEQFF. The CDR3 DNA sequence: TGTGCCAGCAGTACCCCTAGGGGGGACTCCTACAATGAGCAGTTCTTC.

Regarding this clonotype: A much larger clone is a single base away; this may be a read error. J is TRBJ2-7 and V is TRBV10-3; D uncertain. V was shortened by 10 bases and J by 3 bases, with 13 bases between the two germline ends. The CDR3 is 12 residues long. Germline-derived CDR1 and CDR2 are ENHRY and SYGVKD. CDR3 nucleotides: TGTGCCACCAGCGCGGAGATCTACGAGCAGTACTTC. Protein: CATSAEIYEQYF.